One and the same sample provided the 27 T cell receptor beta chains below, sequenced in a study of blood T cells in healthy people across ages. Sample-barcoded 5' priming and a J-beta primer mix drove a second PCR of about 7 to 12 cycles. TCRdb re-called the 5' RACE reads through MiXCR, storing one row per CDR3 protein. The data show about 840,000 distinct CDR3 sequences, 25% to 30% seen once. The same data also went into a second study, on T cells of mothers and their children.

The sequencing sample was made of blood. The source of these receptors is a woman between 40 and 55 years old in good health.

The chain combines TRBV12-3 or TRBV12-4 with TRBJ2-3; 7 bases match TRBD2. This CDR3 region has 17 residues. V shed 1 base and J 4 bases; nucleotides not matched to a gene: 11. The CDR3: CASSLGAGGGSADTQYF. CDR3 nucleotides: TGTGCCAGCAGTTTAGGAGCGGGCGGGGGTAGCGCAGATACGCAGTATTTT.

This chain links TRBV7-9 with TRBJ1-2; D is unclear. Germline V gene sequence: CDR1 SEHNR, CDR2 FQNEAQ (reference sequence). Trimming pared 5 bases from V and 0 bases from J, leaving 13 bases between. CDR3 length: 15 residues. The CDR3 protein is CASSPSYLPNYGYTF. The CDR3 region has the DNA TGTGCCAGCAGCCCCAGCTATCTTCCTAACTATGGCTACACCTTC.

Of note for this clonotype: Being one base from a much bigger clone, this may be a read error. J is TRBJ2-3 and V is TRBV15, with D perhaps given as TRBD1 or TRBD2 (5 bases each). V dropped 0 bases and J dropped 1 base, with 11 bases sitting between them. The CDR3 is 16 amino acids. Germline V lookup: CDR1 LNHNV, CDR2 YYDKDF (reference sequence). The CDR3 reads CATSRDRGGGTDTQYF. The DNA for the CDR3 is TGTGCCACCAGCAGAGATCGGGGCGGCGGCACAGATACGCAGTATTTT.

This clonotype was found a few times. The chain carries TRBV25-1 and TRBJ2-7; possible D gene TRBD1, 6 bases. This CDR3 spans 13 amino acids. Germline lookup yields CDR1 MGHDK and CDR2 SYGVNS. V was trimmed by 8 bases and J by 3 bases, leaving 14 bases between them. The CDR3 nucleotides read TGTGCCAGCGCGACAGGCTGGGGCTACGAGCAGTACTTC. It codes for CASATGWGYEQYF.

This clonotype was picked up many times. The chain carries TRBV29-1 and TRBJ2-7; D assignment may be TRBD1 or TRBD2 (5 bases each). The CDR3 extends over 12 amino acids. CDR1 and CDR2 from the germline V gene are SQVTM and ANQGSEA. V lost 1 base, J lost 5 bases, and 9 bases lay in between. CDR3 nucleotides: TGCAGCGTTGAAGTTGGGACCAACGAGCAGTACTTC. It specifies CSVEVGTNEQYF.

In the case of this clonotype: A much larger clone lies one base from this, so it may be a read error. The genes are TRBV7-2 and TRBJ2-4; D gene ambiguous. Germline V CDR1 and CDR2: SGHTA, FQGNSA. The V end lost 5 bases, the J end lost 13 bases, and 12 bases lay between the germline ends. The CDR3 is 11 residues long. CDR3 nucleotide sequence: TGTGCCAGCAGCCCGTGGAATGAGCAGTACTTC. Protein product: CASSPWNEQYF.

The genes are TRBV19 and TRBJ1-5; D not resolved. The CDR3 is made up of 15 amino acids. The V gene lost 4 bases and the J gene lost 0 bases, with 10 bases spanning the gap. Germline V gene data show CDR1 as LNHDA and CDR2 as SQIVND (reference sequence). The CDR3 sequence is CASSTMENSNQPQHF. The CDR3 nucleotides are TGTGCCAGTAGTACTATGGAAAATAGCAATCAGCCCCAGCATTTT.

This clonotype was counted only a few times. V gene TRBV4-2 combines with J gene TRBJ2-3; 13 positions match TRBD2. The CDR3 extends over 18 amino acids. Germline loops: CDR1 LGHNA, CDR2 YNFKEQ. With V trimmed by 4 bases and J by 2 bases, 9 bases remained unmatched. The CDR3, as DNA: TGTGCCAGCAGCCCCCAACTAGCGGGAGGGCCGGTCACAGATACGCAGTATTTT. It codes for CASSPQLAGGPVTDTQYF.

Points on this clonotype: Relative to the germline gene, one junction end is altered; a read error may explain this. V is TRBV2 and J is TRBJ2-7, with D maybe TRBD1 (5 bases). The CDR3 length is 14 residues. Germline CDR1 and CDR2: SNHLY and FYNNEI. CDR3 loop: CAGSRDRSSYEQYF. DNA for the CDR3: TGTGCCGGCAGCAGAGACAGAAGCTCCTACGAGCAGTACTTC. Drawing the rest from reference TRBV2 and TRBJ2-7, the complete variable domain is EPEVTQTPSHQVTQMGQEVILRCVPISNHLYFYWYRQILGQKVEFLVSFYNNEISEKSEIFDDQFSVERPDGSNFTLKIRSTKLEDSAMYFCAGSRDRSSYEQYFGPGTRLTVT.

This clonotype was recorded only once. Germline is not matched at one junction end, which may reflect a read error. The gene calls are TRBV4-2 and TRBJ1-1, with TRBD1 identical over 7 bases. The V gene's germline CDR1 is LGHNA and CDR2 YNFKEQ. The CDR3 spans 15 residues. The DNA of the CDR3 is TGTGCCAGCACGCCAAGGGGGCCGGTGAACGCTGAAGCTTTCTTT. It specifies CASTPRGPVNAEAFF.

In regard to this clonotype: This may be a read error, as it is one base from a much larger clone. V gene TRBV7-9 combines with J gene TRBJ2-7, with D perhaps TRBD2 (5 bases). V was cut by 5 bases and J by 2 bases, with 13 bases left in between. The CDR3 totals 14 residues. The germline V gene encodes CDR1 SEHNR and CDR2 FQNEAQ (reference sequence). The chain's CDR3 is CASSPLASTYEQYF. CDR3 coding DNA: TGTGCCAGCAGCCCGCTAGCCTCAACCTACGAGCAGTACTTC.

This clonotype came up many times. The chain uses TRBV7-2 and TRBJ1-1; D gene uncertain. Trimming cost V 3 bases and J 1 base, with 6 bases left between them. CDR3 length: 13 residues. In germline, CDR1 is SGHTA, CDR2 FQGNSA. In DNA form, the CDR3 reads TGTGCCAGCAGCTTGACAACGAACACTGAAGCTTTCTTT. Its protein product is CASSLTTNTEAFF.

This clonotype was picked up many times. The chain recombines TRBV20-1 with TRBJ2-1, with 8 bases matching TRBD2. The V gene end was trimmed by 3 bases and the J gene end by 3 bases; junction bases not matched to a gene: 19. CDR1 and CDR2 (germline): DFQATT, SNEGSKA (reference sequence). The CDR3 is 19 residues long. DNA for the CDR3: TGCAGTGCTAGGGGGAGGACGGGTTTGGCGGGGGGCAACTACAATGAGCAGTTCTTC. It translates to CSARGRTGLAGGNYNEQFF.

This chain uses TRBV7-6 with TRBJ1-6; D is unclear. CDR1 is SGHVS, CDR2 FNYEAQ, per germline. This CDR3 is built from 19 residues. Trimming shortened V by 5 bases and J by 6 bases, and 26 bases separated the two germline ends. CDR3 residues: CASSPRMGLGPSRNSPLHF. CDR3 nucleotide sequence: TGTGCCAGCAGCCCCCGGATGGGTCTCGGCCCCTCCCGTAATTCACCCCTCCACTTT. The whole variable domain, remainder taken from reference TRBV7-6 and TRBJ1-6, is GAGVSQSPRYKVTKRGQDVALRCDPISGHVSLYWYRQALGQGPEFLTYFNYEAQQDKSGLPNDRFSAERPEGSISTLTIQRTEQRDSAMYRCASSPRMGLGPSRNSPLHFGNGTRLTVT.

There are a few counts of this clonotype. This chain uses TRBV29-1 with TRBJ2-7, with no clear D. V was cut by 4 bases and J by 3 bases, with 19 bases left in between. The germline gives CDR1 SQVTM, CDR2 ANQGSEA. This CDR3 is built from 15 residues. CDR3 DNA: TGCAGCGTTGCAAGGTTCCTCTTAAGGGACTACGAGCAGTACTTC. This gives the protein CSVARFLLRDYEQYF.

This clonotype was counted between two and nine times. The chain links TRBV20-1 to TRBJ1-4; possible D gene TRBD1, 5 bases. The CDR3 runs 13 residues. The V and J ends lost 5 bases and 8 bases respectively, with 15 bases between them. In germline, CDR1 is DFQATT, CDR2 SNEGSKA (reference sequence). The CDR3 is CSAHRTLGEKLFF. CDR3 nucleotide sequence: TGCAGTGCTCACCGGACACTGGGAGAAAAACTGTTTTTT.

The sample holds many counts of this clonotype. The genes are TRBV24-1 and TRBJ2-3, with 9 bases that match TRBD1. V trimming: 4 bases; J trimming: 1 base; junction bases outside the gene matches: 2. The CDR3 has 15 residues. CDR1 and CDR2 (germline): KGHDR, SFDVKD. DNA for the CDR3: TGTGCCACCAGTGAGACAGGGGGAGGCACAGATACGCAGTATTTT. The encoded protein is CATSETGGGTDTQYF.

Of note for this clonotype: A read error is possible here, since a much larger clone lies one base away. DNA for the CDR3: TGCGCCAGCAGGCAGGGGACAACAGATACGCAGTATTTT. Its translation is CASRQGTTDTQYF. The chain has TRBV5-1 and TRBJ2-3, with a possible D match to TRBD1 (6 bases). The germline gives CDR1 SGHRS, CDR2 YFSETQ. The CDR3 extends over 13 amino acids. The V end lost 5 bases, the J end lost 3 bases, and 10 bases lay between the germline ends.

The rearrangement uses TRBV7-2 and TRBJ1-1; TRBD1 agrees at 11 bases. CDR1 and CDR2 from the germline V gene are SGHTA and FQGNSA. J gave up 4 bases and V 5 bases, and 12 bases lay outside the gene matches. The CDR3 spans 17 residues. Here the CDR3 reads CASSLSGTGGTRTEAFF. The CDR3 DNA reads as TGTGCCAGCAGCCTATCCGGGACAGGGGGAACCCGCACTGAAGCTTTCTTT. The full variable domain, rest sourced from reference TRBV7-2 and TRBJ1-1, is GAGVSQSPSNKVTEKGKDVELRCDPISGHTALYWYRQSLGQGLEFLIYFQGNSAPDKSGLPSDRFSAERTGGSVSTLTIQRTQQEDSAVYLCASSLSGTGGTRTEAFFGQGTRLTVV.

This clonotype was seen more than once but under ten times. This CDR3 is CASSASRGNRETQYF. In nucleotides, the CDR3 is TGTGCCAGCAGCGCGAGCAGGGGAAACCGAGAGACCCAGTACTTC. This sequence joins TRBV7-2 and TRBJ2-5, with D possibly matching TRBD1 (6 bases). CDR3 size: 15 residues. The ends were cut back, 5 bases at V and 4 bases at J, with 17 bases in the middle. Germline-derived CDR1 and CDR2 are SGHTA and FQGNSA.

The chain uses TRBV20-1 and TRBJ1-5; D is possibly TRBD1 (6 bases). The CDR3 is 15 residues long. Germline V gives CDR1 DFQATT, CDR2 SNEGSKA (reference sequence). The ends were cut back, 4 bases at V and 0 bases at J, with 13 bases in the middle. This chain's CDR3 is CSAKSGTYSNQPQHF. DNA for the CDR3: TGCAGTGCTAAATCAGGGACATATAGCAATCAGCCCCAGCATTTT.

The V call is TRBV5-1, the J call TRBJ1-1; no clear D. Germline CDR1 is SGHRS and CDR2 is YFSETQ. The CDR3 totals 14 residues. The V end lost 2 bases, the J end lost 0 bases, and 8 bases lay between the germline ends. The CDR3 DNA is TGCGCCAGCAGCTTAGGCTCTATGAACACTGAAGCTTTCTTT. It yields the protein CASSLGSMNTEAFF.

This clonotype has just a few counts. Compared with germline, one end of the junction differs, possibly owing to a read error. The CDR3 protein is CASSSSGPRAEAFF. CDR3 coding DNA: TGTGCTAGCAGCTCCTCCGGGCCGAGGGCTGAAGCTTTCTTT. This chain links TRBV7-9 with TRBJ1-1; D gene unclear. Germline CDR1 and CDR2: SEHNR and FQNEAQ (reference sequence). This CDR3 is 14 amino acids long.

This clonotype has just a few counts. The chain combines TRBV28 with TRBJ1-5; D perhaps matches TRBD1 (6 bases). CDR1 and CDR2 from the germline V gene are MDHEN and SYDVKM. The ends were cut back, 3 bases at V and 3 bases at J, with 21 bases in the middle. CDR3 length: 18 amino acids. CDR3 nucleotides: TGTGCCAGCAGTTTCCGAGACAGGACATACCAGGCCAATCAGCCCCAGCATTTT. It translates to CASSFRDRTYQANQPQHF.

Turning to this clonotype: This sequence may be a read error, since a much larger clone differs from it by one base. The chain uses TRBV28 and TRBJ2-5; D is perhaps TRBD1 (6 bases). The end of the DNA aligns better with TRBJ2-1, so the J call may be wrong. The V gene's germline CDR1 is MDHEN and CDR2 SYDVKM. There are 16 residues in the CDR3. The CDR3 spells CASSFSGRGQQETQFF. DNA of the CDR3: TGTGCCAGCAGTTTCTCAGGCCGTGGACAGCAAGAGACCCAGTTCTTC.

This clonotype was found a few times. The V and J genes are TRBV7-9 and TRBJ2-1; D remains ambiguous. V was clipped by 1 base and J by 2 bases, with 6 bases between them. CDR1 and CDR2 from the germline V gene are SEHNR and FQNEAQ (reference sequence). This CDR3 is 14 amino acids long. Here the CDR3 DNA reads TGTGCCAGCAGCTTAGATGCGGCCTACAATGAGCAGTTCTTC. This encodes CASSLDAAYNEQFF.

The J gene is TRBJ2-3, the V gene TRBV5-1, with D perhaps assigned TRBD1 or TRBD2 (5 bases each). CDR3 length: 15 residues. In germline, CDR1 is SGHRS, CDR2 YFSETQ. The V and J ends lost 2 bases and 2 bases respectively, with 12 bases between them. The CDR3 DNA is TGCGCCAGCAGCTTTGGGACCCCAATCACAGATACGCAGTATTTT. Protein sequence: CASSFGTPITDTQYF.